This is a list of T cell receptor beta chains from one sample in a study of blood T cell repertoires in COVID-19. The repertoire was sequenced with immunoSEQ multiplex PCR; TCRdb's copy has only in-frame clones and lacks some. Seen here are 50,000 to 70,000 clones, about 89% observed once, and the top ten hold less than 7%. Sequencing was carried out using peripheral blood. Receptor source: a man aged 60 to 75 with active or convalescent COVID-19. Both conserved end residues are part of each CDR3. D genes are given only for firm matches. Size is omitted from some rows. Given values are once, few, many or a class for expanded clones.

V: TRBV14; J: TRBJ1-4; size: .; D: .; CDR3: CASSQDPTGLGGEKLFF; DNA: TGTGCCAGCAGCCAAGATCCCACAGGCCTGGGTGGCGAAAAACTGTTTTTT
V: TRBV6-5; J: TRBJ2-3; size: .; D: TRBD1; CDR3: CASSRDRGRTDTQYF; DNA: TGTGCCAGCAGTCGGGACAGGGGGCGTACAGATACGCAGTATTTT
V: TRBV27; J: TRBJ2-7; size: .; D: .; CDR3: CASSLGSRDKAPFAEQYF; DNA: TGTGCCAGCAGTTTAGGGAGCCGGGATAAAGCCCCTTTTGCCGAGCAGTACTTC
V: TRBV3-1/TRBV3-2; J: TRBJ1-2; size: .; D: .; CDR3: CASSLTTASRGYTF; DNA: TGTGCCAGCAGCCTAACGACAGCCAGCCGGGGCTACACCTTC
V: TRBV5-5; J: TRBJ1-2; size: .; D: .; CDR3: CASSFQEHYGYTF; DNA: TGTGCCAGCAGTTTCCAGGAACACTATGGCTACACCTTC
V: TRBV5-4; J: TRBJ2-7; size: .; D: TRBD2; CDR3: CASSLGLAGARSEQYF; DNA: TGTGCCAGCAGCTTGGGACTAGCGGGTGCCCGTAGCGAGCAGTACTTC
V: TRBV11-2; J: TRBJ1-5; size: .; D: .; CDR3: CASSLGQHSNQPQHF; DNA: TGTGCCAGCAGCTTAGGACAGCATAGCAATCAGCCCCAGCATTTT
V: TRBV6-2/TRBV6-3; J: TRBJ1-2; size: .; D: TRBD1; CDR3: CASSMRQGPVNGYTF; DNA: TGTGCCAGCAGTATGAGACAGGGCCCGGTGAATGGCTACACCTTC
V: TRBV5-1; J: TRBJ2-3; size: .; D: TRBD2; CDR3: CASSLAGASGSTDTQYF; DNA: TGCGCCAGCAGCTTGGCCGGCGCTAGCGGGTCCACAGATACGCAGTATTTT
V: TRBV19; J: TRBJ1-2; size: once; D: TRBD1; CDR3: CAGQRGTGGYTF; DNA: TGTGCCGGACAAAGGGGGACAGGTGGCTACACCTTC
V: TRBV7-2; J: TRBJ2-5; size: .; D: TRBD2; CDR3: CASSSYPTGGTSEQETQYF; DNA: TGTGCCAGCAGCTCTTATCCGACCGGGGGGACTAGCGAACAAGAGACCCAGTACTTC
V: TRBV5-1; J: TRBJ1-3; size: .; D: .; CDR3: CASSLGGPGNTIYF; DNA: TGCGCCAGCAGCTTGGGAGGTCCTGGAAACACCATATATTTT
V: TRBV11-3; J: TRBJ2-5; size: .; D: TRBD2; CDR3: CASSGREQGETQYF; DNA: TGTGCCAGCAGCGGGCGGGAGCAGGGAGAGACCCAGTACTTC
V: TRBV7-9; J: TRBJ2-5; size: .; D: TRBD1; CDR3: CASSLRGGTGVTQYF; DNA: TGTGCCAGCAGCTTGAGGGGCGGGACAGGGGTAACCCAGTACTTC
V: TRBV11-2; J: TRBJ2-7; size: .; D: TRBD2; CDR3: CASSPPGGARGEQYF; DNA: TGTGCCAGCAGCCCCCCGGGAGGGGCTCGAGGGGAGCAGTACTTC
V: TRBV4-1; J: TRBJ2-5; size: .; D: .; CDR3: CASSQDFSVGTQYF; DNA: TGCGCCAGCAGCCAAGATTTCAGCGTGGGGACCCAGTACTTC
V: TRBV27; J: TRBJ1-6; size: once; D: .; CDR3: CASSLMGGSYNSPLHF; DNA: TGTGCCAGCAGTTTGATGGGGGGCTCCTATAATTCACCCCTCCACTTT
V: TRBV7-3; J: TRBJ2-3; size: .; D: TRBD2; CDR3: CASSISGGSTDTQYF; DNA: TGTGCCAGCAGCATCTCGGGGGGTAGCACAGATACGCAGTATTTT
V: TRBV24-1; J: TRBJ1-2; size: once; D: TRBD1; CDR3: CATSDLGQGADYGYTF; DNA: TGTGCCACCAGTGATTTGGGACAGGGGGCCGACTATGGCTACACCTTC
V: TRBV7-9; J: TRBJ1-3; size: .; D: .; CDR3: CASSRRGSGNTIYF; DNA: TGTGCCAGCAGCCGCAGGGGCTCTGGAAACACCATATATTTT
V: TRBV9; J: TRBJ2-1; size: .; D: TRBD2; CDR3: CASSPGTSGNWNEQFF; DNA: TGTGCCAGCAGCCCAGGGACTAGCGGGAACTGGAATGAGCAGTTCTTC
V: TRBV4-1; J: TRBJ2-7; size: few; D: TRBD2; CDR3: CASSQEGRGGFYEQYF; DNA: TGCGCCAGCAGCCAAGAAGGTCGCGGGGGATTTTACGAGCAGTACTTC
V: TRBV5-8; J: TRBJ1-5; size: .; D: TRBD1; CDR3: CASSLSVAGGSPQHF; DNA: TGTGCCAGCAGCTTGTCGGTGGCAGGGGGCTCGCCCCAGCATTTT
V: TRBV3-1/TRBV3-2; J: TRBJ1-1; size: .; D: .; CDR3: CASSHPGWAGRNTEAFF; DNA: TGTGCCAGCAGCCACCCGGGATGGGCGGGACGTAACACTGAAGCTTTCTTT
V: TRBV4-1; J: TRBJ2-5; size: .; D: TRBD2; CDR3: CASSQASPRASGGGTQYF; DNA: TGCGCCAGCAGCCAAGCCTCTCCTAGAGCTAGCGGGGGGGGGACCCAGTACTTC
V: TRBV10-3; J: TRBJ2-7; size: .; D: TRBD2; CDR3: CAISEPRGGDYEQYF; DNA: TGTGCCATCAGTGAGCCGCGGGGGGGCGATTACGAGCAGTACTTC
V: TRBV3-1/TRBV3-2; J: TRBJ1-5; size: .; D: TRBD1; CDR3: CASSRQGASQPQHF; DNA: TGTGCCAGCAGCCGCCAGGGGGCGAGTCAGCCCCAGCATTTT
V: TRBV5-1; J: TRBJ2-3; size: .; D: .; CDR3: CASTRDRGGDTQYF; DNA: TGCGCCAGTACGCGGGACAGAGGAGGAGATACGCAGTATTTT
V: TRBV10-1; J: TRBJ2-7; size: .; D: TRBD1; CDR3: CASRDRGDEQYF; DNA: TGCGCCAGCAGGGACAGGGGGGACGAGCAGTACTTC
V: TRBV5-1; J: TRBJ2-2; size: .; D: .; CDR3: CASSFSGPNTGELFF; DNA: TGCGCCAGCAGCTTCAGCGGACCGAACACCGGGGAGCTGTTTTTT
V: TRBV11-2; J: TRBJ2-1; size: .; D: TRBD2; CDR3: CASSQPGLAGVEQFF; DNA: TGTGCCAGCAGCCAGCCGGGACTAGCGGGAGTTGAGCAGTTCTTC
V: TRBV29-1; J: TRBJ2-1; size: .; D: .; CDR3: CSVSDSRSRNYNEQFF; DNA: TGCAGCGTTTCCGACAGTCGAAGTCGGAATTACAATGAGCAGTTCTTC
V: TRBV7-2; J: TRBJ1-1; size: .; D: TRBD1; CDR3: CASSLMGQLNTEAFF; DNA: TGTGCCAGCAGCTTAATGGGACAGTTGAACACTGAAGCTTTCTTT
V: TRBV7-4; J: TRBJ1-6; size: .; D: .; CDR3: CATRGNNSPLHF; DNA: TGTGCCACCCGGGGGAATAATTCACCCCTCCACTTT
V: TRBV4-1; J: TRBJ2-3; size: .; D: .; CDR3: CASSQDHRSIDTQYF; DNA: TGCGCCAGCAGCCAAGATCACAGGTCAATTGATACGCAGTATTTT
V: TRBV25-1; J: TRBJ1-2; size: .; D: TRBD1; CDR3: CASTDDGYRGANYGYTF; DNA: TGTGCCAGCACTGACGATGGCTACAGGGGAGCTAACTATGGCTACACCTTC
V: TRBV7-6; J: TRBJ1-5; size: .; D: TRBD1; CDR3: CASSFGTGGDQPQHF; DNA: TGTGCCAGCAGCTTTGGGACAGGGGGCGATCAGCCCCAGCATTTT
V: TRBV18; J: TRBJ1-2; size: .; D: .; CDR3: CASSLDTGDYGYTF; DNA: TGTGCCAGCTCACTGGATACGGGGGACTATGGCTACACCTTC
V: TRBV5-1; J: TRBJ1-5; size: .; D: TRBD1; CDR3: CASSLGDSSNQPQHF; DNA: TGCGCCAGCAGCTTGGGGGACAGTAGCAATCAGCCCCAGCATTTT
V: TRBV18; J: TRBJ2-5; size: .; D: .; CDR3: CASSRTSGDTQETQYF; DNA: TGTGCCAGCTCACGAACCTCAGGGGACACACAAGAGACCCAGTACTTC
V: TRBV27; J: TRBJ1-6; size: .; D: TRBD1; CDR3: CASSLFGTGDNSPLHF; DNA: TGTGCCAGCAGTTTGTTCGGGACAGGGGATAATTCACCCCTCCACTTT
V: TRBV6-5; J: TRBJ1-1; size: .; D: .; CDR3: CASKLKTGNTEAFF; DNA: TGTGCCAGCAAGCTTAAGACGGGGAACACTGAAGCTTTCTTT
V: TRBV19; J: TRBJ2-1; size: .; D: .; CDR3: CASSPDMGRISYNEQFF; DNA: TGTGCCAGTAGCCCTGACATGGGTCGTATCTCCTACAATGAGCAGTTCTTC
V: TRBV12-3/TRBV12-4; J: TRBJ1-3; size: .; D: .; CDR3: CASSLLEGNTIYF; DNA: TGTGCCAGCAGTTTACTGGAGGGAAACACCATATATTTT
V: TRBV6-5; J: TRBJ2-1; size: .; D: .; CDR3: CASSRDSGGEQFF; DNA: TGTGCCAGCAGTCGGGACTCCGGGGGTGAGCAGTTCTTC
V: TRBV5-1; J: TRBJ1-5; size: .; D: TRBD1; CDR3: CASSPGDRDYSNQPQHF; DNA: TGCGCCAGCAGCCCGGGGGACAGGGATTATAGCAATCAGCCCCAGCATTTT
V: TRBV14; J: TRBJ2-1; size: .; D: TRBD2; CDR3: CASSQLGGPHNEQFF; DNA: TGTGCCAGCAGCCAATTGGGAGGGCCCCACAATGAGCAGTTCTTC
V: TRBV5-1; J: TRBJ2-7; size: .; D: TRBD1; CDR3: CASSLAGTENYEQYF; DNA: TGCGCCAGCAGCTTGGCTGGGACAGAAAACTACGAGCAGTACTTC
V: TRBV5-1; J: TRBJ1-3; size: .; D: TRBD1; CDR3: CASSPRGTGPSGNTIYF; DNA: TGCGCCAGCAGCCCCAGGGGGACAGGGCCATCGGGAAACACCATATATTTT
V: TRBV3-1/TRBV3-2; J: TRBJ2-7; size: .; D: .; CDR3: CASSQTISGRLVYEQYF; DNA: TGTGCCAGCAGCCAAACAATATCAGGGAGGCTAGTCTACGAGCAGTACTTC
V: TRBV27; J: TRBJ1-4; size: .; D: TRBD1; CDR3: CATARDRVDEKLFF; DNA: TGTGCCACCGCCCGGGACAGGGTAGACGAAAAACTGTTTTTT
V: TRBV6-5; J: TRBJ2-7; size: .; D: .; CDR3: CASIRQTGMIYEQYF; DNA: TGTGCCAGCATTAGACAGACCGGAATGATTTACGAGCAGTACTTC
V: TRBV15; J: TRBJ1-1; size: .; D: .; CDR3: CATSRDSGGGAAFF; DNA: TGTGCCACCAGCAGAGACAGCGGGGGAGGGGCGGCTTTCTTT